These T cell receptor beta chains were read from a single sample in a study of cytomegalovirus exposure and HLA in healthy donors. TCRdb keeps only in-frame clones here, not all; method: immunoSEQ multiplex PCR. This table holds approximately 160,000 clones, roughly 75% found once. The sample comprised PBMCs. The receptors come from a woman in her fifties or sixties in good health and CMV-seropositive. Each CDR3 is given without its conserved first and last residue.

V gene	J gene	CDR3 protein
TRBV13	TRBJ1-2	ASMEGGLNYGYT
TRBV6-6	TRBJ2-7	ASSYSGQSADEQY
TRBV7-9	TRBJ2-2	ASSPPRDTGELF
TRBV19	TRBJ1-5	ASSMEDRANQPQH
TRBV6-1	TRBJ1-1	ASIRDRVNTEAF
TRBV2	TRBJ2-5	ASSEKASGVAETQY
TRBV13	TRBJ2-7	ASSLGLQGHEQY
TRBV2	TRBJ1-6	ASSVRTGAESPLH
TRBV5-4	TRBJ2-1	ASSLDPGASGKNEQF
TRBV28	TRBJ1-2	ASRVGQNTYGYT
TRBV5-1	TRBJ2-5	ASSLAPAGGQETQY
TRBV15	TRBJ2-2	ATSTGTGGFRGTGELF
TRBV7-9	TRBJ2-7	ASSFLAGEYEQY
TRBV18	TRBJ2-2	ASSPLRAGELF
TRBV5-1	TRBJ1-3	ASSPGLTSGNTIY
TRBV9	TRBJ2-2	ASSVVDGTGWGDAGELF
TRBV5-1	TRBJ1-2	ASSPQGHGYT
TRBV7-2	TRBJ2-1	ASSLAATIEQF
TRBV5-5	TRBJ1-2	ASSRTGTPRPNYGYT
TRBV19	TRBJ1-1	ASSIDHGGENTEAF
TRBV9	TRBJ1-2	ASSAYRGENYGYT
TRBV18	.	ASSPIEGFYEQY
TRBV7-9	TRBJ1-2	ASSLAGREDYGYT
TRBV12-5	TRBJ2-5	ASGLVSLGGGGLETQY
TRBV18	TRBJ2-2	ASSPTSGRSNTGELF
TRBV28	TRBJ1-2	ASSDMTGTNYGYT
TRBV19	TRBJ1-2	ASSQQGRDYGYT
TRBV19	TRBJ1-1	ASSMAGVKAEAF
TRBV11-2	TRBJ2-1	ASSPSDEQF